These 26 T cell receptor beta chains were sequenced from one sample in a study of T cell responses to AZD1222 COVID-19 vaccine. Repertoires were generated with immunoSEQ multiplex PCR, while TCRdb's copy carries only in-frame clones and drops some. The profile shows some 110,000 clones, more than 70% of them singletons. The material was peripheral blood, obtained on day 0 of AZD1222 vaccination. The receptors were sampled from an adult in good health.

This clone is a singleton in its sample. V gene TRBV12-5 combines with J gene TRBJ2-7, with 9 bases fitting TRBD1. Germline lookup yields CDR1 LGHNT and CDR2 FRNRAP. Unmatched junction bases numbered 4, after V lost 3 bases and J lost 4 bases. The CDR3 extends over 14 amino acids. CDR3 DNA sequence: TGTGCTAGTGGTTTTCCACAGGGGGCTTACGAGCAGTACTTC. Protein sequence: CASGFPQGAYEQYF.

CDR3 region: CASLSQGAGEKLFF. CDR3 DNA sequence: TGTGCCAGCCTGAGTCAGGGGGCTGGCGAAAAACTGTTTTTT. This chain uses TRBV28 with TRBJ1-4; 8 bases fit TRBD1. The junction had 10 bases not matched to a gene; V was cut back by 8 bases and J by 8 bases. The CDR3 contains 14 residues. CDR1 and CDR2 (germline): MDHEN, SYDVKM.

J is TRBJ1-1 and V is TRBV5-1; 8 nucleotides align to TRBD1. J was trimmed by 1 base and V by 3 bases; bases with no gene match: 5. The CDR3 spans 15 residues. Germline-derived CDR1 and CDR2 are SGHRS and YFSETQ. The CDR3 loop reads CASSWGTGKNTEAFF. In DNA, the CDR3 is TGCGCCAGCAGCTGGGGGACAGGAAAGAACACTGAAGCTTTCTTT.

V usage is TRBV3-1 (or the pseudogene TRBV3-2) and J usage is TRBJ2-2; TRBD2 matches 10 bases. The germline V gene has CDR1 LGHDT and CDR2 YNNKEL (reference sequence). The CDR3 extends over 16 amino acids. J lost 3 bases, V lost 6 bases, and 7 bases had no gene match. The CDR3 loop reads CASRDSGRVDTGELFF. CDR3 DNA: TGTGCCAGCAGGGACAGCGGGAGGGTTGACACCGGGGAGCTGTTTTTT.

This chain joins TRBV21-1 and TRBJ2-1; TRBD2, the table's D call, lacks a check against the DNA. TRBV21-1 is a known pseudogene. This CDR3 has 18 amino acids. CDR3 region: CASSKAFSGRASYNEQFF. The CDR3 DNA reads as TGTGCCAGCAGCAAAGCGTTTAGCGGGAGGGCCTCCTACAATGAGCAGTTCTTC.

The chain links TRBV30 to TRBJ2-5; 11 bases align to TRBD2. V gave up 3 bases and J gave up 5 bases; unmatched junction bases: 11. CDR3 length: 16 amino acids. Germline CDR1 and CDR2: GTSNPN and SVGIG (reference sequence). For the CDR3, the DNA is TGTGCCTGGAGCCCACTCACTAGCGGGGGAGAGGAGACCCAGTACTTC. Translation gives CAWSPLTSGGEETQYF.

The table lists this clone with a count of one. This chain joins TRBV27 and TRBJ2-1; D perhaps matches TRBD2 (5 bases). Germline V gene data show CDR1 as MNHEY and CDR2 as SMNVEV (reference sequence). The CDR3 runs to 8 residues. Trimming stripped 11 bases from V and 9 bases from J, with 5 bases between. For the CDR3, the DNA is TGTGCCGAGGGTGAGCAGTTCTTC. Translated: CAEGEQFF.

The gene calls are TRBV28 and TRBJ2-7, with D tentatively TRBD1 (6 bases). The V end lost 7 bases, the J end lost 1 base, and 14 bases lay between the germline ends. Looked up from germline, CDR1 is MDHEN and CDR2 is SYDVKM. This CDR3 has 14 residues. CDR3 residues: CASKRGSLSYEQYF. The CDR3 DNA sequence: TGTGCCAGCAAAAGGGGGAGCTTGTCCTACGAGCAGTACTTC.

This chain connects TRBV28 to TRBJ1-5; no firm D call. Trimming shortened V by 5 bases and J by 9 bases, and 11 bases separated the two germline ends. This CDR3 has 12 amino acids. Looked up from germline, CDR1 is MDHEN and CDR2 is SYDVKM. This CDR3 reads CASSIAERPQHF. DNA of the CDR3: TGTGCCAGCAGTATCGCTGAGAGGCCCCAGCATTTT. The full variable domain, completed using reference TRBV28 and TRBJ1-5, is DVKVTQSSRYLVKRTGEKVFLECVQDMDHENMFWYRQDPGLGLRLIYFSYDVKMKEKGDIPEGYSVSREKKERFSLILESASTNQTSMYLCASSIAERPQHFGDGTRLSIL.

This clone occurred once. The V call is TRBV10-3, the J call TRBJ2-1; D might be TRBD2 (7 bases). Per the germline V gene, CDR1 is ENHRY and CDR2 is SYGVKD. V was cut by 5 bases and J by 7 bases, with 21 bases left in between. The CDR3 extends over 16 amino acids. CDR3 sequence (DNA): TGTGCCATCAGTAAGGTCGGGGGGCGGTTGGGTAATGAGCAGTTCTTC. Translating gives CAISKVGGRLGNEQFF.

Here the CDR3 reads CASSSFLRDLNEQFF. The DNA of the CDR3 is TGCGCCAGCAGCTCCTTCCTCCGGGACCTCAATGAGCAGTTCTTC. This chain uses TRBV5-1 with TRBJ2-1, with D possibly being TRBD1 or TRBD2 (5 bases each). Germline loops: CDR1 SGHRS, CDR2 YFSETQ. Trimming took 3 bases from V and 6 from J, leaving 16 bases between them. This CDR3 has 15 amino acids. The whole variable domain, filled in from reference TRBV5-1 and TRBJ2-1, reads KAGVTQTPRYLIKTRGQQVTLSCSPISGHRSVSWYQQTPGQGLQFLFEYFSETQRNKGNFPGRFSGRQFSNSRSEMNVSTLELGDSALYLCASSSFLRDLNEQFFGPGTRLTVL.

A few counts support this clone. This rearrangement joins TRBV30 to TRBJ2-1; TRBD2 aligns across 11 bases. Germline lookup yields CDR1 GTSNPN and CDR2 SVGIG (reference sequence). This CDR3 has 16 amino acids. J gave up 9 bases and V 4 bases, and 14 bases lay outside the gene matches. CDR3 nucleotide sequence: TGTGCCTGGACTGGGAGGAGACTAGCGGGATCTTCTGAGCAGTTCTTC. The encoded protein is CAWTGRRLAGSSEQFF.

The chain employs TRBV11-2 and TRBJ1-5; 9 nucleotides line up with TRBD1. The J segment lost 7 bases and the V segment lost 5 bases, leaving 6 bases of the junction unmatched. The CDR3 loop spans 14 amino acids. Germline lookup yields CDR1 SGHAT and CDR2 FQNNGV. CDR3 loop: CASSQTGGGQPQHF. The CDR3 DNA sequence: TGTGCCAGCAGCCAAACAGGGGGCGGGCAGCCCCAGCATTTT. Using reference TRBV11-2 and TRBJ1-5 for the parts outside the CDR3, the full variable domain is EAGVAQSPRYKIIEKRQSVAFWCNPISGHATLYWYQQILGQGPKLLIQFQNNGVVDDSQLPKDRFSAERLKGVDSTLKIQPAKLEDSAVYLCASSQTGGGQPQHFGDGTRLSIL.

The J gene is TRBJ1-1, the V gene TRBV7-3; the match to TRBD1 covers 10 bases. This CDR3 has 14 amino acids. Trimming cost V 5 bases and J 4 bases; bases outside gene matches: 4. Germline CDR1 and CDR2: SGHTA and FQGTGA. For the CDR3, the DNA is TGTGCCAGCAGCCCTAGACAGGGGGCCACTGAAGCTTTCTTT. Translating gives CASSPRQGATEAFF.

The chain has TRBV5-1 and TRBJ1-1, with a possible D match to TRBD1 (5 bases). Per germline, CDR1 SGHRS and CDR2 YFSETQ. Trimming left V 4 bases short and J 0 bases short, with 7 bases between. The CDR3 covers 13 residues. As DNA, the CDR3 is TGCGCCAGCAGCGGGACCGTGAACACTGAAGCTTTCTTT. This codes for CASSGTVNTEAFF.

This clone appeared a few times. This rearrangement joins TRBV5-1 to TRBJ2-7, with D perhaps TRBD2 (5 bases). The CDR3 is made up of 14 amino acids. Germline lookup yields CDR1 SGHRS and CDR2 YFSETQ. The V and J ends lost 2 bases and 3 bases respectively, with 12 bases between them. CDR3 residues: CASSLAVGDYEQYF. The CDR3 bases are TGCGCCAGCAGCTTAGCTGTCGGGGACTACGAGCAGTACTTC. Looking up the rest from reference TRBV5-1 and TRBJ2-7 gives the full variable domain: KAGVTQTPRYLIKTRGQQVTLSCSPISGHRSVSWYQQTPGQGLQFLFEYFSETQRNKGNFPGRFSGRQFSNSRSEMNVSTLELGDSALYLCASSLAVGDYEQYFGPGTRLTVT.

The rearrangement joins TRBV27 to TRBJ2-2, with D unresolved. The germline gives CDR1 MNHEY, CDR2 SMNVEV (reference sequence). V shed 5 bases and J shed 4 bases, with 8 bases lying between them. This CDR3 is built from 13 residues. CDR3: CASSPRSTGELFF. CDR3 bases: TGTGCCAGCAGTCCTCGTTCCACCGGGGAGCTGTTTTTT.

The chain joins TRBV19 to TRBJ2-7, with D unresolved. The CDR3 sequence is 11 residues long. Germline CDR1 reads LNHDA; CDR2 reads SQIVND (reference sequence). With 5 bases removed from V and 3 bases from J, the gap between germline ends came to 5 bases. This chain's CDR3 is CASSSDYEQYF. Here the CDR3 DNA reads TGTGCCAGTAGTTCCGACTACGAGCAGTACTTC.

V gene TRBV7-4 combines with J gene TRBJ2-3; 8 bases line up with TRBD2. The CDR3 is 17 amino acids. Germline V gives CDR1 SGHVT, CDR2 SQSDAQ. V lost 3 bases, J lost 7 bases, and 15 bases stayed unmatched. CDR3 sequence: CASSFDHFSGGPYTQYF. CDR3 bases: TGTGCCAGCAGCTTCGATCACTTTTCGGGAGGGCCGTATACGCAGTATTTT. The variable domain in full, completed from reference TRBV7-4 and TRBJ2-3, reads GAGVSQSPRYKVAKRGRDVALRCDSISGHVTLYWYRQTLGQGSEVLTYSQSDAQRDKSGRPSGRFSAERPERSVSTLKIQRTEQGDSAVYLCASSFDHFSGGPYTQYFGPGTRLTVL.

The chain employs TRBV28 and TRBJ1-5; TRBD1 might be the D (6 bases). The CDR3 sequence is 14 residues long. Trimming removed 6 bases from V and 2 bases from J, with 11 bases in between. Germline V gene lookup returns CDR1 MDHEN and CDR2 SYDVKM. CDR3 DNA: TGTGCCAGCAGCCGGGACAATGGCAATCAGCCCCAGCATTTT. It translates to CASSRDNGNQPQHF. Full variable domain (outside the CDR3, taken from reference TRBV28 and TRBJ1-5): DVKVTQSSRYLVKRTGEKVFLECVQDMDHENMFWYRQDPGLGLRLIYFSYDVKMKEKGDIPEGYSVSREKKERFSLILESASTNQTSMYLCASSRDNGNQPQHFGDGTRLSIL.

The rearrangement uses TRBV6-5 and TRBJ2-3; 9 bases fit TRBD2. CDR3 length equals 14 residues. In germline, CDR1 is MNHEY, CDR2 SVGAGI. The V and J ends lost 9 bases and 3 bases, in that order; junction bases with no gene match: 7. CDR3 amino acids: CARPKREETDTQYF. CDR3 nucleotides: TGTGCCAGACCTAAGCGGGAGGAAACAGATACGCAGTATTTT.

V usage is TRBV7-9 and J usage is TRBJ1-4; TRBD1 matches at 9 bases. The V segment lost 5 bases and the J segment 7 bases; nucleotides outside the gene matches: 5. The CDR3 totals 14 residues. Germline lookup yields CDR1 SEHNR and CDR2 FQNEAQ (reference sequence). The chain's CDR3 is CASSLGQGFEKLFF. As DNA, the CDR3 is TGTGCCAGCAGCCTGGGACAGGGTTTTGAAAAACTGTTTTTT. The full variable domain, in which reference TRBV7-9 and TRBJ1-4 provide the parts outside the CDR3, is DTGVSQNPRHKITKRGQNVTFRCDPISEHNRLYWYRQTLGQGPEFLTYFQNEAQLEKSRLLSDRFSAERPKGSFSTLEIQRTEQGDSAMYLCASSLGQGFEKLFFGSGTQLSVL.

A single count supports this clone. This rearrangement joins TRBV2 to TRBJ1-5, with 7 bases lining up with TRBD1. Germline V gene sequence: CDR1 SNHLY, CDR2 FYNNEI. V shed 4 bases, J shed 1 base, and the junction held 4 bases outside the gene matches. This CDR3 is built from 15 residues. CDR3 amino acids: CASSGEGASNQPQHF. The CDR3 nucleotides read TGTGCCAGCAGTGGGGAGGGGGCCAGCAATCAGCCCCAGCATTTT. Together with reference TRBV2 and TRBJ1-5, the CDR3 gives the full variable domain: EPEVTQTPSHQVTQMGQEVILRCVPISNHLYFYWYRQILGQKVEFLVSFYNNEISEKSEIFDDQFSVERPDGSNFTLKIRSTKLEDSAMYFCASSGEGASNQPQHFGDGTRLSIL.

The rearrangement joins TRBV15 to TRBJ2-7, with 9 bases aligning to TRBD1. CDR1 is LNHNV and CDR2 is YYDKDF in the germline V gene (reference sequence). The CDR3 consists of 17 residues. Unmatched junction bases numbered 11, after V lost 1 base and J lost 4 bases. The CDR3 region has the DNA TGTGCCACCAGCAGAGCCAGACCCACAGGGGGCGCGTACGAGCAGTACTTC. It specifies CATSRARPTGGAYEQYF.

J is TRBJ2-1 and V is TRBV11-2; D call uncertain. This CDR3 spans 13 amino acids. CDR1 and CDR2 from the germline V gene are SGHAT and FQNNGV. The V gene lost 5 bases and the J gene lost 9 bases, with 14 bases spanning the gap. The CDR3 coding sequence is TGTGCCAGCAGCCCCACGCTCTTGCGTGAGCAGTTCTTC. Translated, it gives CASSPTLLREQFF.

The chain links TRBV30 to TRBJ1-1, with a weak D call TRBD1 (5 bases). The CDR3 is made up of 16 amino acids. V lost 0 bases, J lost 4 bases, and 18 bases lay in between. Per germline, CDR1 GTSNPN and CDR2 SVGIG (reference sequence). The CDR3 bases are TGTGCCTGGAGTGTAGGGGATGGCACATTTCGCACTGAAGCTTTCTTT. It encodes CAWSVGDGTFRTEAFF.